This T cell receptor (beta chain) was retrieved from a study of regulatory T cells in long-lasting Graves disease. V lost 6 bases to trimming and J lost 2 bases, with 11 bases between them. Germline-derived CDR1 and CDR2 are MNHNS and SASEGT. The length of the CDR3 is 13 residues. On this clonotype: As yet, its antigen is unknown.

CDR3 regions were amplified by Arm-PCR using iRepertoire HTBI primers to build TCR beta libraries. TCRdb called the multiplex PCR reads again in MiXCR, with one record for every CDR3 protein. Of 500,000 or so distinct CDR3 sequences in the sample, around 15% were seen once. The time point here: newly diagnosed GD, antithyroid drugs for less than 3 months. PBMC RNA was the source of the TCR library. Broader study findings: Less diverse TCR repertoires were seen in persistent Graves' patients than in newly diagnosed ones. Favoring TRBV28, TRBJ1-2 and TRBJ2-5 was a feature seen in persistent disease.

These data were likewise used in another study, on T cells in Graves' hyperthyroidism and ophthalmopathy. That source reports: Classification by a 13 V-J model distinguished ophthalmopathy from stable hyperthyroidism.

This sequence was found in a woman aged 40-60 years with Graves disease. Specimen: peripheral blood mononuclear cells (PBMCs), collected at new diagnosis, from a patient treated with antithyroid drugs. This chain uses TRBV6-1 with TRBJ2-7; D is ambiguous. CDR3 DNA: TGTGCCAGCAGCCCGGACGCACCCTACGAGCAGTACTTC. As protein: CASSPDAPYEQYF.